What follows are 29 T cell receptor beta chains derived from one specimen sequenced in a study of blood T cell repertoires in COVID-19. Repertoires were generated with immunoSEQ multiplex PCR, while TCRdb's copy carries only in-frame clones and drops some. The data contain 150,000 or so clones, roughly 85% of them seen just once; the ten biggest clones take up roughly 8%. Sequenced material: peripheral blood. Every receptor here comes from a man aged 60 to 69 with acute or convalescent COVID-19.

This sequence joins TRBV29-1 and TRBJ2-5, with D perhaps matching TRBD2 (5 bases). Per the germline V gene, CDR1 is SQVTM and CDR2 is ANQGSEA. V shed 2 bases and J shed 2 bases, with 12 bases lying between them. The CDR3 covers 14 residues. The DNA of the CDR3 is TGCAGCGTTGAATCGGGATTTGTACAAGAGACCCAGTACTTC. Translating gives CSVESGFVQETQYF.

The chain uses TRBV28 and TRBJ1-6; TRBD1 matches 7 bases. Per the germline V gene, CDR1 is MDHEN and CDR2 is SYDVKM. CDR3 length: 17 amino acids. Trimming removed 5 bases from V and 3 bases from J; junction bases left unmatched: 10. CDR3 in DNA: TGTGCCAGCAGTCTCGAGGGGGGACAGCTCTATAATTCACCCCTCCACTTT. Residues: CASSLEGGQLYNSPLHF. Full variable domain (outside the CDR3, taken from reference TRBV28 and TRBJ1-6): DVKVTQSSRYLVKRTGEKVFLECVQDMDHENMFWYRQDPGLGLRLIYFSYDVKMKEKGDIPEGYSVSREKKERFSLILESASTNQTSMYLCASSLEGGQLYNSPLHFGNGTRLTVT.

This chain connects TRBV19 to TRBJ2-2; D is unresolved. CDR3 size: 14 residues. Trimming took off 4 bases at V and 1 base at J, with 7 bases between the two ends. In germline, CDR1 is LNHDA, CDR2 SQIVND (reference sequence). CDR3 region: CASSRGQNTGELFF. The CDR3 region has the DNA TGTGCCAGTAGTAGAGGCCAGAACACCGGGGAGCTGTTTTTT.

The chain links TRBV5-1 to TRBJ2-1; TRBD2 aligns across 7 bases. CDR3 length: 12 amino acids. Trimming removed 4 bases from V and 10 bases from J; junction bases left unmatched: 5. The germline V gene has CDR1 SGHRS and CDR2 YFSETQ. CDR3 nucleotide sequence: TGCGCCAGCAGCCACCTAGCGGAAGAGCAGTTCTTC. As protein: CASSHLAEEQFF. The whole variable domain, remainder taken from reference TRBV5-1 and TRBJ2-1, is KAGVTQTPRYLIKTRGQQVTLSCSPISGHRSVSWYQQTPGQGLQFLFEYFSETQRNKGNFPGRFSGRQFSNSRSEMNVSTLELGDSALYLCASSHLAEEQFFGPGTRLTVL.

The CDR3 loop is CSVDGARGQRVPYNEQFF. Written as DNA, the CDR3 is TGCAGCGTTGATGGGGCCAGAGGTCAGCGGGTCCCCTACAATGAGCAGTTCTTC. The V and J genes are TRBV29-1 and TRBJ2-1, with D tentatively TRBD2 (6 bases). V lost 3 bases to trimming and J lost 2 bases, with 23 bases between them. The CDR3 is made up of 18 amino acids. Germline CDR1 and CDR2: SQVTM and ANQGSEA.

V is TRBV5-4 and J is TRBJ2-5, with 8 bases identical to TRBD1. CDR3 length: 14 residues. Unmatched junction bases numbered 3, after V lost 4 bases and J lost 1 base. Germline CDR1 reads SGHNT; CDR2 reads YYREEE (reference sequence). The CDR3 DNA is TGTGCCAGCAGCGCTCAGGGGGCCCAAGAGACCCAGTACTTC. This encodes CASSAQGAQETQYF.

The chain combines TRBV19 with TRBJ1-5, with 9 positions matching TRBD1. Germline CDR1 is LNHDA and CDR2 is SQIVND (reference sequence). The length of the CDR3 is 15 residues. The CDR3 region is CASHQQGAGLGSQHF. The CDR3 bases are TGTGCGAGCCATCAACAGGGGGCCGGCCTAGGGTCCCAGCATTTT.

The gene calls are TRBV27 and TRBJ1-4; the D is unclear. The CDR3 runs to 15 residues. Germline V gene sequence: CDR1 MNHEY, CDR2 SMNVEV (reference sequence). Between the trimmed V and J ends, which lost 6 bases and 5 bases, there was a span of 16 bases. CDR3 protein: CASSPTGGRNEKLFF. The DNA for the CDR3 is TGTGCCAGCAGCCCTACGGGTGGGAGGAATGAAAAACTGTTTTTT.

This clone was seen a few times. The chain links TRBV5-1 to TRBJ2-7; TRBD2 might be the D (5 bases). The V gene's germline CDR1 is SGHRS and CDR2 YFSETQ. V lost 2 bases and J lost 0, with 6 bases in between. This CDR3 spans 13 amino acids. DNA of the CDR3: TGCGCCAGCAGCTTTCGGGACTCCTACGAGCAGTACTTC. Residues: CASSFRDSYEQYF.

The chain employs TRBV23-1 and TRBJ2-3; 8 nucleotides match TRBD1. TRBV23-1 is flagged as an ORF with uncertain function. The CDR3 loop spans 20 amino acids. Trimming removed 2 bases from V and 0 bases from J; junction bases left unmatched: 16. DNA for the CDR3: TGCGCCAGCAGTCAAGAAATGGGGCCGCTTCGGGACAGGAGCACAGATACGCAGTATTTT. Protein sequence: CASSQEMGPLRDRSTDTQYF.

The gene calls are TRBV2 and TRBJ2-7, with 11 bases matching TRBD2. V trimming: 6 bases; J trimming: 3 bases; junction bases outside the gene matches: 1. The germline CDR1 and CDR2 sequences are SNHLY and FYNNEI. There are 13 residues in the CDR3. The DNA for the CDR3 is TGTGCCAGCAGGACTAGCGGGAACTACGAGCAGTACTTC. Protein product: CASRTSGNYEQYF.

The chain joins TRBV28 to TRBJ1-2; D may be TRBD1 (6 bases). The germline V gene encodes CDR1 MDHEN and CDR2 SYDVKM. The length of the CDR3 is 15 residues. Deletions cut 7 bases from V and 3 bases from J, with 18 bases between. CDR3 amino acids: CASTSQGDWDYGYTF. CDR3 nucleotides: TGTGCCAGCACCTCACAGGGAGATTGGGACTATGGCTACACCTTC.

Only one count was recorded for this clone. The V and J genes are TRBV5-1 and TRBJ1-5; 9 bases align to TRBD1. V lost 3 bases to trimming and J lost 3 bases; unmatched junction nucleotides: 16. Germline V gene data show CDR1 as SGHRS and CDR2 as YFSETQ. This CDR3 has 19 amino acids. CDR3 sequence (DNA): TGCGCCAGCAGCTCCCTCGGGACAGGGCCGAAGACCTTCAATCAGCCCCAGCATTTT. Encoded protein: CASSSLGTGPKTFNQPQHF.

The chain's CDR3 is CASSLGPGRGGTEAFF. CDR3 nucleotide sequence: TGTGCCAGCAGTTTAGGCCCGGGACGGGGAGGGACTGAAGCTTTCTTT. The chain combines TRBV28 with TRBJ1-1, with D perhaps TRBD1 (5 bases). The CDR3 consists of 16 residues. Germline CDR1 and CDR2: MDHEN and SYDVKM. V was trimmed by 2 bases and J by 5 bases, leaving 18 bases between them.

The J gene is TRBJ1-1, the V gene TRBV19; 8 positions agree with TRBD1. Germline CDR1 is LNHDA and CDR2 is SQIVND (reference sequence). CDR3 size: 14 residues. The ends lost 6 bases at V and 4 bases at J; junction bases unmatched: 7. The CDR3: CASRLDRVSTEAFF. As DNA, the CDR3 is TGTGCCAGTAGACTGGACAGGGTCTCCACTGAAGCTTTCTTT.

The chain combines TRBV4-1 with TRBJ2-1; no clear D gene. The CDR3 extends over 17 amino acids. V dropped 0 bases and J dropped 2 bases, with 14 bases sitting between them. From germline, CDR1 is MGHRA and CDR2 YSYEKL. The CDR3 protein is CASSQDSARSTYNEQFF. The CDR3, as DNA: TGCGCCAGCAGCCAAGATTCCGCGAGATCTACCTACAATGAGCAGTTCTTC.

The chain recombines TRBV19 with TRBJ1-6, with 8 positions matching TRBD1. V lost 7 bases, J lost 5 bases, and 4 bases stayed unmatched. CDR3 size: 14 residues. Germline V gene sequence: CDR1 LNHDA, CDR2 SQIVND (reference sequence). The CDR3 region is CASTPTGDNSPLHF. CDR3 nucleotides: TGTGCCAGTACCCCGACAGGGGATAATTCACCCCTCCACTTT. Full variable domain (missing parts from reference TRBV19 and TRBJ1-6): DGGITQSPKYLFRKEGQNVTLSCEQNLNHDAMYWYRQDPGQGLRLIYYSQIVNDFQKGDIAEGYSVSREKKESFPLTVTSAQKNPTAFYLCASTPTGDNSPLHFGNGTRLTVT.

V and J are TRBV6-6 and TRBJ2-7; D perhaps matches TRBD1 (6 bases). The CDR3 totals 15 residues. Germline loops: CDR1 MNHNY, CDR2 SVGAGI (reference sequence). The ends were cut back, 0 bases at V and 2 bases at J, with 11 bases in the middle. CDR3 residues: CASSYSNRVPYEQYF. The CDR3 bases are TGTGCCAGCAGTTACTCGAACAGGGTGCCCTACGAGCAGTACTTC.

The genes are TRBV7-9 and TRBJ2-7; TRBD1 might be the D (7 bases). The CDR3 loop spans 16 amino acids. With 5 bases removed from V and 7 bases from J, the gap between germline ends came to 24 bases. Germline lookup yields CDR1 SEHNR and CDR2 FQNEAQ (reference sequence). The CDR3 nucleotides read TGTGCCAGCAGCAAGGGCCAGGAGGAGGGGGCGAGTGAGCAGTACTTC. Protein product: CASSKGQEEGASEQYF. The full variable domain, in which reference TRBV7-9 and TRBJ2-7 provide the parts outside the CDR3, is DTGVSQNPRHKITKRGQNVTFRCDPISEHNRLYWYRQTLGQGPEFLTYFQNEAQLEKSRLLSDRFSAERPKGSFSTLEIQRTEQGDSAMYLCASSKGQEEGASEQYFGPGTRLTVT.

This clone was counted between two and nine times. The chain is built from TRBV5-1 and TRBJ2-1; tentatively, D is TRBD2 (6 bases). V gave up 0 bases and J gave up 3 bases, with 13 bases separating them. Germline loops: CDR1 SGHRS, CDR2 YFSETQ. The CDR3 is 16 amino acids. The CDR3 DNA is TGCGCCAGCAGCTTGGTCGGGGGAGTCGACTACAATGAGCAGTTCTTC. The encoded protein is CASSLVGGVDYNEQFF.

This chain connects TRBV3-1 (or the pseudogene TRBV3-2) to TRBJ2-2; D is uncertain. The CDR3 contains 14 residues. Trimming stripped 4 bases from V and 6 bases from J, with 12 bases between. Per germline, CDR1 LGHDT and CDR2 YNNKEL (reference sequence). CDR3 in DNA: TGTGCCAGCAGCCCACCGGGTGCGCCCGGGGAGCTGTTTTTT. Protein product: CASSPPGAPGELFF.

This chain uses TRBV11-2 with TRBJ1-2; no clear D gene. Germline-derived CDR1 and CDR2 are SGHAT and FQNNGV. The germline V and J ends were trimmed by 2 bases and 6 bases, with 7 bases remaining between them. The CDR3 has 12 residues. CDR3 region: CASSLISDGYTF. The CDR3 DNA reads as TGTGCCAGCAGCTTAATCTCGGATGGCTACACCTTC.

CDR3 bases: TGCGCCAGCAGCTTGAGGGCGGGAGGGGGCGATGAGCAGTTCTTC. Translation: CASSLRAGGGDEQFF. The J gene is TRBJ2-1, the V gene TRBV5-1, with 9 bases identical to TRBD2. In germline, CDR1 is SGHRS, CDR2 YFSETQ. The CDR3 consists of 15 residues. After removal of 1 base from V and 8 bases from J, the junction contained 7 bases not matched to a gene.

This clone was recorded a few times. V and J are TRBV27 and TRBJ2-7, with D possibly being TRBD2 (6 bases). The CDR3 is 19 residues long. The V gene lost 5 bases and the J gene lost 6 bases, with 32 bases spanning the gap. CDR1 is MNHEY and CDR2 is SMNVEV in the germline V gene (reference sequence). The DNA of the CDR3 is TGTGCCAGCAGTATGCGGGCTATGGGGTCGGGAGCGTTATTGGGCGAGCAGTACTTC. Amino acids: CASSMRAMGSGALLGEQYF.

This clone was seen a single time. The genes are TRBV12-3 or TRBV12-4 and TRBJ2-7; D might be TRBD1 (6 bases). Between the trimmed V and J ends, which lost 5 bases and 6 bases, there was a span of 14 bases. The CDR3 consists of 13 residues. This CDR3 reads CASSLRTAAEQYF. As DNA, the CDR3 is TGTGCCAGCAGTCTAAGGACAGCAGCCGAGCAGTACTTC.

V is TRBV5-1 and J is TRBJ1-2; weak D call: TRBD1 (5 bases). This CDR3 contains 14 residues. V dropped 4 bases and J dropped 6 bases, with 16 bases sitting between them. Germline V gives CDR1 SGHRS, CDR2 YFSETQ. The CDR3: CASSPTGGADGYTF. CDR3 nucleotide sequence: TGCGCCAGCAGCCCGACGGGGGGTGCGGATGGCTACACCTTC.

The V gene is TRBV6-5, the J gene TRBJ1-6; D is possibly TRBD1 (5 bases). Trimming shortened V by 0 bases and J by 11 bases, and 8 bases separated the two germline ends. Per germline, CDR1 MNHEY and CDR2 SVGAGI. This CDR3 contains 13 residues. The CDR3, as DNA: TGTGCCAGCAGTTACTCCAGGGAAGCACCCCTCCACTTT. Its protein is CASSYSREAPLHF.

The J gene is TRBJ1-1, the V gene TRBV28, with 10 bases lining up with TRBD1. This CDR3 has 17 amino acids. V trimming: 0 bases; J trimming: 4 bases; junction bases outside the gene matches: 8. Germline CDR1 MDHEN, CDR2 SYDVKM. The chain's CDR3 is CASSLWAGTGVGTEAFF. For the CDR3, the DNA is TGTGCCAGCAGTTTATGGGCCGGGACAGGGGTTGGCACTGAAGCTTTCTTT.

The chain links TRBV4-1 to TRBJ2-7; 7 positions agree with TRBD2. The germline V gene encodes CDR1 MGHRA and CDR2 YSYEKL. J was trimmed by 0 bases and V by 0 bases; bases with no gene match: 11. The CDR3 has 18 amino acids. DNA of the CDR3: TGCGCCAGCAGCCAAGAACTCCTGGGCGGGAGCATCTCCTACGAGCAGTACTTC. Translated: CASSQELLGGSISYEQYF.